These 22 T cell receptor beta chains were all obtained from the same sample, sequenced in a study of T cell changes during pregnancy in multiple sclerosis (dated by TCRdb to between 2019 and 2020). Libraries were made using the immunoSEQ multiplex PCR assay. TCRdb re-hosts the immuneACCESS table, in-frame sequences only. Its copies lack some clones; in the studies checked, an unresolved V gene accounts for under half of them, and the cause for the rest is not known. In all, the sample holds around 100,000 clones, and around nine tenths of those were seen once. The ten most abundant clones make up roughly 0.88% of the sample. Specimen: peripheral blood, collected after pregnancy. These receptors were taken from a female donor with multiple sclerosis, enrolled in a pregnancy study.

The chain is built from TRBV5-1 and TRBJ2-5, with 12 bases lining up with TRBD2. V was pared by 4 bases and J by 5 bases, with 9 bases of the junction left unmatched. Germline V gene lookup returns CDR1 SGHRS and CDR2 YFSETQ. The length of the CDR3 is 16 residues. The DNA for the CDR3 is TGCGCCAGCAGCAAGACTAGCGGGAGCGTAAGGGAGACCCAGTACTTC. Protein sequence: CASSKTSGSVRETQYF.

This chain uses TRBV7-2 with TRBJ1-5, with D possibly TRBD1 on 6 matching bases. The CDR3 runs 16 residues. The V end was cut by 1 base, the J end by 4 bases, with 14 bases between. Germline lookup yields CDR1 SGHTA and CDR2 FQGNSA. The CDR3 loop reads CASSLDIGQLNQPQHF. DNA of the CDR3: TGTGCCAGCAGCTTAGACATCGGACAGCTTAATCAGCCCCAGCATTTT.

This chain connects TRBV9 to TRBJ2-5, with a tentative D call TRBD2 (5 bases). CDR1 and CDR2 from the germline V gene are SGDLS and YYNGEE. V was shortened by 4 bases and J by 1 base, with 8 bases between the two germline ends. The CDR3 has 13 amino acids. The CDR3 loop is CASSYGGQETQYF. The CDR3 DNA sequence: TGTGCCAGCAGCTATGGAGGCCAAGAGACCCAGTACTTC.

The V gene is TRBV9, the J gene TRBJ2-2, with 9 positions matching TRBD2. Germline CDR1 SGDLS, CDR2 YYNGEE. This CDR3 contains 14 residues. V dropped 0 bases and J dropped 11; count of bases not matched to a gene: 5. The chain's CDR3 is CASSVDSSGIELFF. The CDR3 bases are TGTGCCAGCAGCGTAGACTCTAGCGGGATTGAGCTGTTTTTT.

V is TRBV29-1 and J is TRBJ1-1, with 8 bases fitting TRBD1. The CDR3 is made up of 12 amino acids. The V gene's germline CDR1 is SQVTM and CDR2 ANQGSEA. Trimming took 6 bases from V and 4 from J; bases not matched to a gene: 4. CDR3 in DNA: TGCAGCGTGCAGGGACAGGCCACTGAAGCTTTCTTT. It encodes CSVQGQATEAFF.

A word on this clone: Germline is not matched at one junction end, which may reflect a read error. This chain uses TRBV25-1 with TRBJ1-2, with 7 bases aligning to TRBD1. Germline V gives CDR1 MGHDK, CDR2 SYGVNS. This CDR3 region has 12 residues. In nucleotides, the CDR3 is TGTGCCAGCAGTGATCTCGGGACAGCTAAACGATTC. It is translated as CASSDLGTAKRF.

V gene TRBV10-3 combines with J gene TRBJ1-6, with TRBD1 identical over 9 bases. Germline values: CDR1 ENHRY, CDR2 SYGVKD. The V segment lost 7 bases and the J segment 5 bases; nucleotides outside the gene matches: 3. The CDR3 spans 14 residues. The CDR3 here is CAIKRDRDNSPLHF. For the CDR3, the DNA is TGTGCCATCAAACGGGACAGGGATAATTCACCCCTCCACTTT.

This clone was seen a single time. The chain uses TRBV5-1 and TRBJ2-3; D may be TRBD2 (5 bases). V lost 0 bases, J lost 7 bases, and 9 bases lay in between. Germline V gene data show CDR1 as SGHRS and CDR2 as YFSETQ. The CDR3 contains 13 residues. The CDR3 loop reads CASSLVPSYTQYF. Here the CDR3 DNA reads TGCGCCAGCAGCTTGGTGCCTAGCTATACGCAGTATTTT.

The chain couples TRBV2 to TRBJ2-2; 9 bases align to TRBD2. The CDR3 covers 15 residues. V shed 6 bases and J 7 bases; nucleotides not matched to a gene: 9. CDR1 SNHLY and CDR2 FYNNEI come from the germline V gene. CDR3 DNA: TGTGCCAGCAGACTAGTAGCGGGGGCGTACGGGGAGCTGTTTTTT. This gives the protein CASRLVAGAYGELFF.

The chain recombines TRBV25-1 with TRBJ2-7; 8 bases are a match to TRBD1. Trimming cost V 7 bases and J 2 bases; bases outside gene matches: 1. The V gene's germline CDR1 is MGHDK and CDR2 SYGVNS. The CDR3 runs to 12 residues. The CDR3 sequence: CASMGQAYEQYF. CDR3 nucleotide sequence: TGTGCCAGCATGGGACAGGCCTACGAGCAGTACTTC.

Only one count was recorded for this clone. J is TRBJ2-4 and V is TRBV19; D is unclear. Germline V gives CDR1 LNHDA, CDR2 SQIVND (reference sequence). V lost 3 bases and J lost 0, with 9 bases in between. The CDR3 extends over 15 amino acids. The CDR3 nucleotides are TGTGCCAGTAGTATCCACACCGTAGCCAAAAACATTCAGTACTTC. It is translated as CASSIHTVAKNIQYF. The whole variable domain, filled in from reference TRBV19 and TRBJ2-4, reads DGGITQSPKYLFRKEGQNVTLSCEQNLNHDAMYWYRQDPGQGLRLIYYSQIVNDFQKGDIAEGYSVSREKKESFPLTVTSAQKNPTAFYLCASSIHTVAKNIQYFGAGTRLSVL.

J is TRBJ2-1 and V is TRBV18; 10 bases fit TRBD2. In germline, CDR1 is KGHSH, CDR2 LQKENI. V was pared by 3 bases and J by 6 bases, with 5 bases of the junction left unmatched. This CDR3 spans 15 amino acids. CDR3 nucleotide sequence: TGTGCCAGCTCACCTCCTGGACTAGCGGCCAATGAGCAGTTCTTC. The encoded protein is CASSPPGLAANEQFF.

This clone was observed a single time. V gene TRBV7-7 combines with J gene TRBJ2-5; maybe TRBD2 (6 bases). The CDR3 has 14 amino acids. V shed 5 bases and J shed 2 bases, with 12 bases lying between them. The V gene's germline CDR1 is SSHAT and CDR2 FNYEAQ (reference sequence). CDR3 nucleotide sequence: TGTGCCAGCAGCGGCTCGGGGGTGCAAGAGACCCAGTACTTC. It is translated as CASSGSGVQETQYF.

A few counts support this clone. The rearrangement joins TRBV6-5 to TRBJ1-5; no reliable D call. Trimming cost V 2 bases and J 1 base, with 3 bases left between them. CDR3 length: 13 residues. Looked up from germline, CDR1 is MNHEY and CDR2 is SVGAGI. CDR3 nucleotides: TGTGCCAGCAGTTACGGCAGCAATCAGCCCCAGCATTTT. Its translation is CASSYGSNQPQHF.

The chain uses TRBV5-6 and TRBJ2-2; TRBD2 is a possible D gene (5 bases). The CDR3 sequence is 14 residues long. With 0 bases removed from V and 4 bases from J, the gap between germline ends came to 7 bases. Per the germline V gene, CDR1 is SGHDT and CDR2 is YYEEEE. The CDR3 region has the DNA TGTGCCAGCAGCTTGGTTGGGAGCACCGGGGAGCTGTTTTTT. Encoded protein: CASSLVGSTGELFF.

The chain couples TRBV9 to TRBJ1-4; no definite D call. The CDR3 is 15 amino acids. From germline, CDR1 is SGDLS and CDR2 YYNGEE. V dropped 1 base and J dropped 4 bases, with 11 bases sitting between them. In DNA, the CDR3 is TGTGCCAGCAGCGTAAGCGGTTACCTTAATGAAAAACTGTTTTTT. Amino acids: CASSVSGYLNEKLFF.

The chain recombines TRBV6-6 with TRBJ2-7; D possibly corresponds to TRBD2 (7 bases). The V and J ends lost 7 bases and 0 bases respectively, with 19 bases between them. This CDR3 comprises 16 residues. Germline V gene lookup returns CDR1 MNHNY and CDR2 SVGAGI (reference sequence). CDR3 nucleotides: TGTGCCAGCAAGGGGGTAGCGGGTGATGTCTCCTACGAGCAGTACTTC. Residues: CASKGVAGDVSYEQYF.

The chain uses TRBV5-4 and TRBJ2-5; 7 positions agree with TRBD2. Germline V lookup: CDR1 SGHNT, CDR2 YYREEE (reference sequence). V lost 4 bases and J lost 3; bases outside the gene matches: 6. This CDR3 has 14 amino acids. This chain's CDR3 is CASSPTLAKETQYF. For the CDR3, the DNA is TGTGCCAGCAGCCCAACACTAGCGAAAGAGACCCAGTACTTC. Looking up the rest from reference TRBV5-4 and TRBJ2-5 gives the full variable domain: ETGVTQSPTHLIKTRGQQVTLRCSSQSGHNTVSWYQQALGQGPQFIFQYYREEENGRGNFPPRFSGLQFPNYSSELNVNALELDDSALYLCASSPTLAKETQYFGPGTRLLVL.

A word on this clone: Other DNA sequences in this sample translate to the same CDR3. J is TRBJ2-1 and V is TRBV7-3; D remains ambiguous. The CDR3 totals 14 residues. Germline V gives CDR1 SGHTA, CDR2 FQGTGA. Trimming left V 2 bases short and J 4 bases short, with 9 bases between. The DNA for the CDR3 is TGTGCCAGCAGCTTATCCGGCGGTTACAATGAGCAGTTCTTC. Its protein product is CASSLSGGYNEQFF.

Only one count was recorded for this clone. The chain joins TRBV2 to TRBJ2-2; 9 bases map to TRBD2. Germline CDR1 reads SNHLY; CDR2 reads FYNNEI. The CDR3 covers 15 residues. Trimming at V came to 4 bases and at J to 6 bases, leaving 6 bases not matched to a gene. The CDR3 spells CASSVGRGGSGELFF. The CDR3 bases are TGTGCCAGCAGTGTCGGGCGGGGGGGCTCCGGGGAGCTGTTTTTT.

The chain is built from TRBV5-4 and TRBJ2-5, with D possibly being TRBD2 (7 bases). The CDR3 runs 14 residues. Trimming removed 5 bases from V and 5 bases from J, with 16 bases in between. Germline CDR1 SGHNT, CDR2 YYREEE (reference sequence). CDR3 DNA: TGTGCCAGCAGGGGTTCGGGGGGCTTCGAGACCCAGTACTTC. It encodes CASRGSGGFETQYF.

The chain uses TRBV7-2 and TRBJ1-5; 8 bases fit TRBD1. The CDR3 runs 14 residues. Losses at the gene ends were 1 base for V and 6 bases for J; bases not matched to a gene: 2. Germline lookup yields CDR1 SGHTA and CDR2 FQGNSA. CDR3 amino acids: CASSLGQGIQPQHF. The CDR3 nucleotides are TGTGCCAGCAGCTTAGGACAGGGGATTCAGCCCCAGCATTTT. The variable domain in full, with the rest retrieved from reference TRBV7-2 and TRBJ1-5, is GAGVSQSPSNKVTEKGKDVELRCDPISGHTALYWYRQSLGQGLEFLIYFQGNSAPDKSGLPSDRFSAERTGGSVSTLTIQRTQQEDSAVYLCASSLGQGIQPQHFGDGTRLSIL.